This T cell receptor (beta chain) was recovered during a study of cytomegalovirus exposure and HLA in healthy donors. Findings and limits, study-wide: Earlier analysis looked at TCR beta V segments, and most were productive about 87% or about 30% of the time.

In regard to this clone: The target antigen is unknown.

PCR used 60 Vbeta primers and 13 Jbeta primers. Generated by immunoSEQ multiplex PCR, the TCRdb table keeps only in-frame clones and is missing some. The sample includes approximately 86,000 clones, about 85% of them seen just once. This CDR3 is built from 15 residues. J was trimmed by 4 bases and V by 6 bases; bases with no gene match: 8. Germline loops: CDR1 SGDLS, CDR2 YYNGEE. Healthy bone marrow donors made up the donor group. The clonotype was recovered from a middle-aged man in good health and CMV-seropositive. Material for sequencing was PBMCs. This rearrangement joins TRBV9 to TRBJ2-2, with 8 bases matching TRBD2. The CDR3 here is CASTRGLGVTGELFF. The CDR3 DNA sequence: TGTGCCAGCACACGGGGACTAGGTGTCACCGGGGAGCTGTTTTTT.